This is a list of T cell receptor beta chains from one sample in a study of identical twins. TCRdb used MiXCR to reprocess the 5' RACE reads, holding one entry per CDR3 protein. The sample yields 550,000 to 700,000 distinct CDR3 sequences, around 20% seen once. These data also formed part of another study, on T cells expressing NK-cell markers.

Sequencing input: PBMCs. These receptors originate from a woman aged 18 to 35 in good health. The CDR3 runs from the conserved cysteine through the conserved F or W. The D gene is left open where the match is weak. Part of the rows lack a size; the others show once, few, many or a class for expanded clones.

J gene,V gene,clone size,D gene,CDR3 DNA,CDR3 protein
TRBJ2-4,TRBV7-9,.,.,TGTGCCAGCAGCTTATTTGGCATTCAGTACTTC,CASSLFGIQYF
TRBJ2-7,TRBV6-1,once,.,TGTGCCAGCAGTAGAAATCAGCCGTACGAGCAGTACTTC,CASSRNQPYEQYF
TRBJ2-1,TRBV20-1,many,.,TGCAGTGCTAGAGATTACGGGCAGCCGGGATACAATGAGCAGTTCTTC,CSARDYGQPGYNEQFF
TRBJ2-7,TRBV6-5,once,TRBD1,TGTGCCAGCAGTTTCCCTAAGGGCAGGGGGCGCGAGCAGTACTTC,CASSFPKGRGREQYF
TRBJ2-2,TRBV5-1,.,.,TGCGCCAGCAGCGTAGACAGATCCGGGGAGCTGTTTTTT,CASSVDRSGELFF
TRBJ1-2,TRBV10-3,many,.,TGTGCCATCAGTGAGGGGCCGACAGGAGCTAACTATGGCTACACCTTC,CAISEGPTGANYGYTF
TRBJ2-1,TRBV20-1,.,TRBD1,TGCAGTGCCGACCGGGACAGGGTCTACAATGAGCAGTTCTTC,CSADRDRVYNEQFF
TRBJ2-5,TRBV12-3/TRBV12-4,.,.,TGTGCCAGCAGTTTAAGGTACAGGGATCTTTCCGAGACCCAGTACTTC,CASSLRYRDLSETQYF
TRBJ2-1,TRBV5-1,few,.,TGCGCCAGCAAGACTAGTGTGAGCTCCTACAATGAGCAGTTCTTC,CASKTSVSSYNEQFF
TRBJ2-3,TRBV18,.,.,TGTGCCAGTCTTCGGACAGCTAGCACAGATACGCAGTATTTT,CASLRTASTDTQYF
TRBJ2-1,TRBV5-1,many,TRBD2,TGCGCCAGCAGCTTAACTAGCGGGAAGGTCGAGCAGTTCTTC,CASSLTSGKVEQFF
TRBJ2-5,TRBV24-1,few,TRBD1,TGTGCCACCCGGGACAGGGAAGAGACCCAGTACTTC,CATRDREETQYF
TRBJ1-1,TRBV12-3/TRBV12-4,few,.,TGTGCCAGCAGACAGGGTTGGGTTCCAGCTTTCTTT,CASRQGWVPAFF
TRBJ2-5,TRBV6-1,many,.,TGTGCCAGCAGGGAAACAGGCAACGTGGTAGAGACCCAGTACTTC,CASRETGNVVETQYF
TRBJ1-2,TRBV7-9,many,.,TGTGCCAGCAGCGCGTCAGGGAACTATGGCTACACCTTC,CASSASGNYGYTF
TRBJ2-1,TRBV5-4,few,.,TGTGCCAGCAGCTTGGCTGGTAGCGGTAGTGAGCAGTTCTTC,CASSLAGSGSEQFF
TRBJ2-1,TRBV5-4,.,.,TGTGCCAGCAGCCGGACTCGTGAGCAGTTCTTC,CASSRTREQFF
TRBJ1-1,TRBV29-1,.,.,TGCAGCATTGTGGGGCAGACGAACACTGAAGCTTTCTTT,CSIVGQTNTEAFF
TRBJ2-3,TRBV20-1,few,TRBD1,TGCAGTGCTAGGCAACAGGGGGCCGATACGCAGTATTTT,CSARQQGADTQYF
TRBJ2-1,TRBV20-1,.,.,TGCAGTGCTGGACTCCCTAGGTCCTACAATGAGCAGTTCTTC,CSAGLPRSYNEQFF
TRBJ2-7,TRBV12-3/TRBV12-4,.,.,TGTGCCAGCAGTACCTCAGGGACTCGTCCAACCTTC,CASSTSGTRPTF
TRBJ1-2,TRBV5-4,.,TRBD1,TGTGCCAGCAGCCCCCGGGACAGGTCTAACTATGGCTACACCTTC,CASSPRDRSNYGYTF
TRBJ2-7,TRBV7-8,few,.,TGTGCCAGCCTTCCCTTCAGGGGCATCCATGCCTACGAGCAGTACTTC,CASLPFRGIHAYEQYF